This TCR beta chain was observed in a study of cytomegalovirus exposure and HLA in healthy donors. The germline V and J ends were trimmed by 2 bases and 4 bases, with 14 bases remaining between them. The germline CDR1 and CDR2 sequences are LGHNA and YSLEER. This CDR3 is 15 amino acids long. Turning to this clone: The target antigen is unknown.

With 60 Vbeta and 13 Jbeta primers, the PCR was carried out. Only in-frame clones appear in the TCRdb table, and some are missing; sequencing was by immunoSEQ multiplex PCR. The listing contains 85,000 to 90,000 clones. Findings and limits, study-wide: Previous analysis showed most TCR beta V segments were productive about 90% or about 30% of the time. According to the study, around 150 TCR beta chains were cytomegalovirus-associated.

The chain is built from TRBV4-3 and TRBJ1-2; tentatively, D is TRBD1 (5 bases). The sequencing input was PBMCs. The sequence derives from a man between 45 and 60 years old in good health and CMV-seropositive. The CDR3 sequence: CASSQSQGTGYGYTF. In DNA, the CDR3 is TGCGCCAGCAGCCAATCTCAGGGTACTGGCTATGGCTACACCTTC.